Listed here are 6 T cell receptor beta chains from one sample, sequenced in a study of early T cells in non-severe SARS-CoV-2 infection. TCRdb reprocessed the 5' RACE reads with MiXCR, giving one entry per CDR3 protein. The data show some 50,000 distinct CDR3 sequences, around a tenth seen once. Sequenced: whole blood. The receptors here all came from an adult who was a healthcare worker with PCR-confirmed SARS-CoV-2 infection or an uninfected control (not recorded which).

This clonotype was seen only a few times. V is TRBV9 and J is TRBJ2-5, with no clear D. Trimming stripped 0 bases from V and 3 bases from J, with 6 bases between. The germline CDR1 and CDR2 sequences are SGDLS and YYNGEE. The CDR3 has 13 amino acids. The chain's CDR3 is CASSVGGEETQYF. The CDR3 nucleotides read TGTGCCAGCAGCGTAGGGGGTGAAGAGACCCAGTACTTC.

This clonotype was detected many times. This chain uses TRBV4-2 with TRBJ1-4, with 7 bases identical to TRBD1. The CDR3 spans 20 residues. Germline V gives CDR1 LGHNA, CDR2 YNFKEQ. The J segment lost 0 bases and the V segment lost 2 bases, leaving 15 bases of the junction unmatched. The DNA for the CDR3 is TGTGCCAGCAGCCAACCCAGCCCGGGACAGATATTTTCAACTAATGAAAAACTGTTTTTT. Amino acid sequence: CASSQPSPGQIFSTNEKLFF.

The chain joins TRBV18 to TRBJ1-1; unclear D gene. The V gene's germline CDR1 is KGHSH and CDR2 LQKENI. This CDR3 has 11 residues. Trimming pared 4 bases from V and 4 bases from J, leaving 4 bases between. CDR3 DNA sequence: TGTGCCAGCTCACACGGCACTGAAGCTTTCTTT. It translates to CASSHGTEAFF.

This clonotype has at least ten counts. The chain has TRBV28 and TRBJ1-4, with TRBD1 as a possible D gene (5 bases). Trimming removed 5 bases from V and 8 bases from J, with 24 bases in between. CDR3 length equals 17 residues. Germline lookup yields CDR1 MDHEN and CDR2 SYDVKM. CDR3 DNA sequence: TGTGCCAGCAGTCAATTTACCCGGGGACGGGAGGTCGAAAAACTGTTTTTT. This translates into CASSQFTRGREVEKLFF.

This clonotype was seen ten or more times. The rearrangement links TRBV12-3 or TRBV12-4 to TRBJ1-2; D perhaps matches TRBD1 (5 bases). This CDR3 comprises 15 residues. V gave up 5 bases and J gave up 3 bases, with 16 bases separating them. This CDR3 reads CASSLGQSKDYGYTF. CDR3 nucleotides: TGTGCCAGCAGTCTGGGGCAATCTAAGGACTATGGCTACACCTTC.

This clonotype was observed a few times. CDR3 coding DNA: TGTGCCAGTAGTAATACCGGGACGGATGGCTACACCTTC. Translation: CASSNTGTDGYTF. This sequence joins TRBV19 and TRBJ1-2; a possible D gene is TRBD1 (5 bases). V was cut by 4 bases and J by 6 bases, with 12 bases left in between. The germline V gene has CDR1 LNHDA and CDR2 SQIVND (reference sequence). The CDR3 is made up of 13 amino acids.